Listed below are T cell receptor beta chains from one sample, sequenced in a study of shared clonotypes between healthy human individuals. Generated by immunoSEQ multiplex PCR, the TCRdb table keeps only in-frame clones and is missing some. The sample contains about 2,200,000 clones, approximately 94% of which appear only once. The specimen was naive CD8+ T cells from PBMCs. The receptors come from a man aged 18 to 29 in good health. Some clones in this sample may be carry-over from other donors' samples. Both conserved end residues are part of each CDR3. A D gene is named only where the DNA matches it firmly. Not every row has a clone size; where given, it reads once, few, many or a size class.

-	TRBV27	once	12	TRBJ2-7	CASGGGYYEQYF	TGTGCCAGCGGCGGAGGTTACTACGAGCAGTACTTC
TRBD1	TRBV2	once	15	TRBJ1-2	CASRPTTGLGYGYTF	TGTGCCAGCAGGCCAACGACAGGGCTTGGCTATGGCTACACCTTC
-	TRBV7-8	-	13	TRBJ2-7	CASSLGTQYEQYF	TGTGCCAGCAGCTTAGGGACACAGTACGAGCAGTACTTC
TRBD1	TRBV7-8	-	14	TRBJ1-5	CASSYGTGALPQHF	TGTGCCAGCAGCTACGGGACAGGGGCTTTGCCCCAGCATTTT
TRBD1	TRBV19	once	14	TRBJ1-4	CASSHRTGDEKLFF	TGTGCCAGTAGCCACCGGACAGGGGATGAAAAACTGTTTTTT
-	TRBV28	-	17	TRBJ2-6	CASRRPSIGSGANVLTF	TGTGCCAGCAGAAGACCGTCCATCGGGTCTGGGGCCAACGTCCTGACTTTC
-	TRBV7-2	-	12	TRBJ2-3	CASSLPDLTEYF	TGTGCCAGCAGCTTACCAGACCTAACGGAGTATTTT
-	TRBV28	-	16	TRBJ2-1	CASIPGAPSPRDEQFF	TGTGCCAGCATCCCGGGGGCTCCCTCCCCGAGGGATGAGCAGTTCTTC
TRBD2	TRBV7-9	-	16	TRBJ2-4	CASSSLLAGGVNIQYF	TGTGCCAGCAGCTCTCTATTAGCGGGAGGTGTAAACATTCAGTACTTC
-	TRBV10-2	-	13	TRBJ2-3	CASSVPNTRTQYF	TGCGCCAGCAGTGTCCCTAACACTAGGACGCAGTATTTT
TRBD1	TRBV5-8	-	13	TRBJ2-7	CASRIGQGYEQYF	TGTGCCAGCAGGATCGGACAGGGCTACGAGCAGTACTTC
TRBD1	TRBV28	-	16	TRBJ2-1	CASSGTGEDSYNEQFF	TGTGCCAGCAGCGGGACAGGGGAGGACTCCTACAATGAGCAGTTCTTC
-	TRBV27	-	16	TRBJ1-4	CASSPIPPATNEKLFF	TGTGCCAGCAGTCCAATACCCCCGGCAACTAATGAAAAACTGTTTTTT
-	TRBV19	-	15	TRBJ1-5	CASKAWAGFNQPQHF	TGTGCCAGTAAGGCCTGGGCGGGATTCAATCAGCCCCAGCATTTT
TRBD1	TRBV28	-	14	TRBJ2-7	CASSLDRGAYEQYF	TGTGCCAGCAGTTTGGACAGGGGCGCCTACGAGCAGTACTTC
TRBD1	TRBV11-2	-	14	TRBJ2-1	CASSLGTGYNEQFF	TGTGCCAGCAGCTTGGGGACAGGATACAATGAGCAGTTCTTC
-	TRBV6-6	-	10	TRBJ2-7	CASSPREQYF	TGTGCCAGCAGCCCTCGGGAGCAGTACTTC
-	TRBV13	-	16	TRBJ2-7	CASRSSWDSPSYEQYF	TGTGCCAGCAGGTCTTCCTGGGACTCCCCCTCCTACGAGCAGTACTTC
-	TRBV5-4	-	15	TRBJ2-3	CASSLGSGVKDTQYF	TGTGCCAGCAGCTTGGGATCGGGGGTCAAGGATACGCAGTATTTT
-	TRBV27	-	15	TRBJ1-2	CASSLFGLSNYGYTF	TGTGCCAGCAGTTTATTTGGCTTATCGAACTATGGCTACACCTTC
-	TRBV7-2	-	16	TRBJ2-7	CASSLKGGQSSYEQYF	TGTGCCAGCAGCTTAAAGGGGGGACAGAGCTCCTACGAGCAGTACTTC
-	TRBV11-1	-	15	TRBJ2-2	CASSSGRTVPGELFF	TGTGCCAGCAGCTCCGGCCGGACAGTGCCCGGGGAGCTGTTTTTT
TRBD2	TRBV30	once	15	TRBJ2-7	CAPGSEVAGSYEQYF	TGTGCTCCTGGATCCGAGGTAGCGGGCTCCTACGAGCAGTACTTC
-	TRBV4-1	-	13	TRBJ1-5	CASSQGLNQPQHF	TGCGCCAGCAGCCAAGGGCTTAATCAGCCCCAGCATTTT
-	TRBV28	-	15	TRBJ2-3	CASSFEGISTDTQYF	TGTGCCAGCAGTTTCGAGGGCATAAGCACAGATACGCAGTATTTT
-	TRBV5-6	-	12	TRBJ2-7	CASSATRSEQYF	TGTGCCAGCAGCGCAACTAGGAGCGAGCAGTACTTC
-	TRBV6-5	-	16	TRBJ2-1	CASSYSSVSSYNEQFF	TGTGCCAGCAGTTACTCAAGCGTAAGCTCCTACAATGAGCAGTTCTTC
-	TRBV6-5	-	13	TRBJ2-1	CASSPYRNNEQFF	TGTGCCAGCAGCCCCTATCGAAACAATGAGCAGTTCTTC
-	TRBV10-3	-	15	TRBJ1-4	CAISGQEGGNEKLFF	TGTGCCATCAGTGGACAGGAGGGGGGTAATGAAAAACTGTTTTTT
TRBD2	TRBV5-1	once	15	TRBJ2-1	CASSPAGGPVNEQFF	TGCGCCAGCAGCCCAGCGGGAGGGCCAGTCAATGAGCAGTTCTTC
TRBD2	TRBV27	-	16	TRBJ2-5	CASSLRGLAGAETQYF	TGTGCCAGCAGTTTAAGGGGACTAGCGGGAGCGGAGACCCAGTACTTC
-	TRBV28	once	13	TRBJ2-3	CASSRLSSDTQYF	TGTGCCAGCAGCCGCCTGAGTTCGGATACGCAGTATTTT
-	TRBV2	once	14	TRBJ2-5	CASSEWGVWETQYF	TGTGCCAGCAGTGAATGGGGAGTGTGGGAGACCCAGTACTTC
-	TRBV9	few	14	TRBJ2-7	CASSVGGSGYEQYF	TGTGCCAGCAGCGTAGGGGGTAGTGGCTACGAGCAGTACTTC
TRBD2	TRBV27	-	14	TRBJ2-7	CASSSALAPDEQYF	TGTGCCAGCAGTTCCGCACTAGCGCCCGACGAGCAGTACTTC
-	TRBV19	-	14	TRBJ1-5	CASSPGGGNQPQHF	TGTGCCAGTAGTCCGGGGGGAGGGAATCAGCCCCAGCATTTT
TRBD2	TRBV27	-	15	TRBJ2-1	CASSLGGRALHEQFF	TGTGCCAGCAGTTTAGGCGGGAGGGCCCTGCATGAGCAGTTCTTC